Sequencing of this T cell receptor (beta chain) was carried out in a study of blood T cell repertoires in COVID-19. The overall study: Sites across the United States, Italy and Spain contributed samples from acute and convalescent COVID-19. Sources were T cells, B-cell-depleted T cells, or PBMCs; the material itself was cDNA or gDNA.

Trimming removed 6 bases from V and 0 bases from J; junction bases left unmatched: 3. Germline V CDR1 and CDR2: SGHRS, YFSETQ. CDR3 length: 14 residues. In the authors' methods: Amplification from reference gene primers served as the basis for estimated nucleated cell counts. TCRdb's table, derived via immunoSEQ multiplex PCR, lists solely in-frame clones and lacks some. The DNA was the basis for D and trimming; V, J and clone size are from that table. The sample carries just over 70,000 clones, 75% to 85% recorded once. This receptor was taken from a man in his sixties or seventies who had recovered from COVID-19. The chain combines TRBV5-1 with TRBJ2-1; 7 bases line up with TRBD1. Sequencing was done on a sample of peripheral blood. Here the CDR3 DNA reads TGCGCCAGCACGACAGGGAACTCCTACAATGAGCAGTTCTTC. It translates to CASTTGNSYNEQFF.